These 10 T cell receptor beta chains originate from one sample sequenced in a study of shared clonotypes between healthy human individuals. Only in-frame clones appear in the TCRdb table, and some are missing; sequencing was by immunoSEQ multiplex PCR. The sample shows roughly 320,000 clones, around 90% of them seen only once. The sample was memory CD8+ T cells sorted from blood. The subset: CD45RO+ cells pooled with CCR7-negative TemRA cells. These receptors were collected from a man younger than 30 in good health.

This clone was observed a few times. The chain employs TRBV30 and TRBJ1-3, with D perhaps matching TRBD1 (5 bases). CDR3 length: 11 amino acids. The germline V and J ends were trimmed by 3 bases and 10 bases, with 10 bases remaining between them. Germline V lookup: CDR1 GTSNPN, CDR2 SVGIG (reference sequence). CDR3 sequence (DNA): TGTGCCTGGAGACATACAGGTACCATATATTTT. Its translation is CAWRHTGTIYF.

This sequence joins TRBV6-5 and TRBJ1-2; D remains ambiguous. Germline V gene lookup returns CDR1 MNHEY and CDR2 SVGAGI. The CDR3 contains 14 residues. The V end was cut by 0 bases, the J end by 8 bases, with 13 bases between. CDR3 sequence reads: CASSYSSLGGGYTF. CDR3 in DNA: TGTGCCAGCAGTTACTCGAGTCTGGGCGGCGGCTACACCTTC.

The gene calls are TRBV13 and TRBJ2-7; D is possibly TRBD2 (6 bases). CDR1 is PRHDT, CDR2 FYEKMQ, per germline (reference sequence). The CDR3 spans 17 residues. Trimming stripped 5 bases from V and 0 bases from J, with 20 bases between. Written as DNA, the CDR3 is TGTGCCAGCAGCCCACCCCCCCTCTTCGGGGGCTCCTACGAGCAGTACTTC. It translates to CASSPPPLFGGSYEQYF.

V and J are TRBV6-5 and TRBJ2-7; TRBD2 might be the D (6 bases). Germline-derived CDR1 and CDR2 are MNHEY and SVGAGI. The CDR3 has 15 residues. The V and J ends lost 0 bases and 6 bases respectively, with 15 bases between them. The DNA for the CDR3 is TGTGCCAGCAGTTACTCACGTGGCCGGGGGACCGAGCAGTACTTC. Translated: CASSYSRGRGTEQYF.

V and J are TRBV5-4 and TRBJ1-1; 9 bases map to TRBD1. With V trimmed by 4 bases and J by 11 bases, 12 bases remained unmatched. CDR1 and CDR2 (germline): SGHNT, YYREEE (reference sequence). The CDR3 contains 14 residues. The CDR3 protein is CASSPRGQGGSAFF. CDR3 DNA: TGTGCCAGCAGCCCCAGGGGACAGGGAGGGAGTGCTTTCTTT. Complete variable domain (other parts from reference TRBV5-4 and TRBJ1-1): ETGVTQSPTHLIKTRGQQVTLRCSSQSGHNTVSWYQQALGQGPQFIFQYYREEENGRGNFPPRFSGLQFPNYSSELNVNALELDDSALYLCASSPRGQGGSAFFGQGTRLTVV.

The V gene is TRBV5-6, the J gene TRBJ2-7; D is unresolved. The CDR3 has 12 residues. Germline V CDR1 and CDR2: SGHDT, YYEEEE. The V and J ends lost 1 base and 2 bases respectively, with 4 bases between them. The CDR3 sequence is CASSLTTYEQYF. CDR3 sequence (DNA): TGTGCCAGCAGCTTGACCACCTACGAGCAGTACTTC.

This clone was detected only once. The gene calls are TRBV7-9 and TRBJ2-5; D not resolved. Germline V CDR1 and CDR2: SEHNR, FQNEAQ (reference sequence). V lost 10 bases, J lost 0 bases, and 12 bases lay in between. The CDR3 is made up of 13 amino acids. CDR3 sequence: CATVGGNQETQYF. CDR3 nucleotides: TGTGCCACCGTAGGTGGCAACCAAGAGACCCAGTACTTC.

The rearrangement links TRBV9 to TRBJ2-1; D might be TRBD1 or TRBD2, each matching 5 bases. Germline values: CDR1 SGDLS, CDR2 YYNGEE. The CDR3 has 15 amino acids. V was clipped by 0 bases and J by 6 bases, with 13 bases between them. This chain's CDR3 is CASSVDWDPFNEQFF. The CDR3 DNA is TGTGCCAGCAGCGTAGATTGGGACCCCTTCAATGAGCAGTTCTTC.

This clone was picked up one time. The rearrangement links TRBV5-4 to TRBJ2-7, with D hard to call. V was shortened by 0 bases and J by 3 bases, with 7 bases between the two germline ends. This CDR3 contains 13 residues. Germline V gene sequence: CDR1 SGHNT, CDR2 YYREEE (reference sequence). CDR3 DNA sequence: TGTGCCAGCAGCTTGGGTGGCAACTACGAGCAGTACTTC. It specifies CASSLGGNYEQYF.

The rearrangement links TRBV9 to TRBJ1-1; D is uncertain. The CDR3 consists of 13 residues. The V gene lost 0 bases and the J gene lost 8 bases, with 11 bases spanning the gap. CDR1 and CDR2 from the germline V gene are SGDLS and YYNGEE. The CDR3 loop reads CASSVGTAREAFF. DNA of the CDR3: TGTGCCAGCAGCGTAGGGACGGCCCGGGAAGCTTTCTTT.